This T cell receptor beta chain was captured by sequencing in a study of T cells in localized non-small cell lung cancer. General study points: Adjacent uninvolved lung had the highest clonality, suggesting focused antigen responses. Higher blood T cell density tracked longer overall survival.

Method: immunoSEQ multiplex PCR; TCRdb's copy keeps in-frame clones and lacks some. This sample carries tens of thousands of clones, about 85% of them seen once, and the ten largest clones take under 25%. A word on this clone: As yet, its antigen is unknown.

This specimen consisted of PBMCs, obtained before any cancer treatment. The sequence derives from a man aged 40 to 75 with stage II squamous cell lung carcinoma.

CDR3 region: CASSFGQAYGYTF. The CDR3 DNA sequence: TGCGCCAGCAGCTTCGGACAGGCCTATGGCTACACCTTC. The chain couples TRBV5-1 to TRBJ1-2, with TRBD1 matching over 7 bases. The V gene end was trimmed by 2 bases and the J gene end by 4 bases; junction bases not matched to a gene: 2. The CDR3 covers 13 residues. The germline CDR1 and CDR2 sequences are SGHRS and YFSETQ.